What follows are 4 T cell receptor beta chains derived from one specimen sequenced in a study of blood T cell repertoires in COVID-19. Assay used: immunoSEQ multiplex PCR; TCRdb lists only in-frame clones, some missing. The top ten clones hold approximately 0.93% of a sample with a few hundred thousand clones, around nine tenths of them seen once. Sequencing was done on a sample of PBMCs or T cells enriched from blood (not recorded which). These receptors all stem from a woman aged 25 to 39 who had been exposed to COVID-19.

J is TRBJ2-5 and V is TRBV25-1; the D gene is possibly TRBD2 (6 bases). V was shortened by 11 bases and J by 3 bases, with 22 bases between the two germline ends. This CDR3 contains 15 residues. The germline gives CDR1 MGHDK, CDR2 SYGVNS. In nucleotides, the CDR3 is TGTGCCTCTCCCGGGGGAACTAGCAGAAAAGAGACCCAGTACTTC. Translation: CASPGGTSRKETQYF.

J is TRBJ1-2 and V is TRBV18; 7 bases are a match to TRBD1. The CDR3 is 13 residues long. Germline trimming cut 3 bases from V and 8 bases from J; bases unmatched to any gene: 6. Germline V gene sequence: CDR1 KGHSH, CDR2 LQKENI. The CDR3 nucleotides read TGTGCCAGCTCACCGACAGGGATGAGGGGCTACACCTTC. Its protein is CASSPTGMRGYTF.

The V gene is TRBV10-2, the J gene TRBJ2-7; 11 bases align to TRBD2. With 8 bases clipped from V and 6 bases from J, the junction kept 9 bases outside the gene matches. The germline V gene encodes CDR1 WSHSY and CDR2 SAAADI. The CDR3 runs 14 residues. DNA of the CDR3: TGCGCCAGCCTAGGACTAGCGGGCCTGCTCGAGCAGTACTTC. Protein sequence: CASLGLAGLLEQYF.

The chain couples TRBV28 to TRBJ2-7; D possibly corresponds to TRBD2 (7 bases). The CDR3 is 13 amino acids. Germline V CDR1 and CDR2: MDHEN, SYDVKM. V was cut by 8 bases and J by 2 bases, with 13 bases left in between. For the CDR3, the DNA is TGTGCCAGCTGGGGGGGCCAGCCCTACGAGCAGTACTTC. Its translation: CASWGGQPYEQYF.